A selection of T cell receptor beta chains follows, all from one sample in a study of monozygotic twins with inflammatory bowel disease. TCRdb derives one entry per CDR3 protein from the 5' RACE reads, leaving out DNA. This sample's clone table lists more than 120,000 distinct CDR3 sequences. Sequencing was done on a sample of blood. These receptors all come from a human donor with ulcerative colitis or Crohn's disease, or a healthy co-twin of an affected twin (not recorded which). Each CDR3 is given with its conserved first and last residue. Clone sizes are given selectively: once, few, many, or a class where the clone is expanded.

length	size	V	J	CDR3
16	NA	TRBV20-1	TRBJ1-1	CSARDRAGGMNTEAFF
11	NA	TRBV29-1	TRBJ2-1	CSVPWGNEQFF
16	NA	TRBV12-3/TRBV12-4	TRBJ2-3	CASSQYREFSTDTQYF
17	NA	TRBV7-2	TRBJ2-5	CASSRPPGGAFQGTQYF
15	NA	TRBV7-8	TRBJ2-1	CASSLGTGADNEQFF
14	NA	TRBV5-1	TRBJ2-3	CASSPGVGTDTQYF
14	NA	TRBV12-3/TRBV12-4	TRBJ2-1	CASSSGPRTVGQFF
14	NA	TRBV5-4	TRBJ1-1	CASSLSQSNTEAFF
13	NA	TRBV10-2	TRBJ1-4	CASKQALNEKLFF
15	NA	TRBV7-2	TRBJ2-7	CASSSLEEVYYEQYF
15	NA	TRBV6-2/TRBV6-3	TRBJ2-1	CASSYAQRGHNEQFF
16	NA	TRBV5-6	TRBJ2-2	CASTNWQTGYTGELFF
17	NA	TRBV7-9	TRBJ1-5	CASSPGGVSNSNQPQHF
15	NA	TRBV30	TRBJ1-4	CASTPWDSTNEKLFF
15	NA	TRBV7-2	TRBJ1-2	CASSPFGVDLGGYTF
17	NA	TRBV4-1	TRBJ2-2	CASSQDVGGTNTGELFF
16	NA	TRBV7-9	TRBJ2-1	CASSPAQPKNYNEQFF
15	NA	TRBV6-1	TRBJ1-4	CASSLDSRGGEKLFF
11	NA	TRBV29-1	TRBJ2-7	CSVYLNYEQYF
16	NA	TRBV11-2	TRBJ2-3	CASRIAGSLSTDTQYF
15	NA	TRBV7-9	TRBJ2-2	CASSLNRDQTGELFF
14	NA	TRBV10-2	TRBJ1-5	CASSDPGTNQPQHF
16	NA	TRBV14	TRBJ2-7	CASSQDLQRHPEEQYF
16	NA	TRBV5-1	TRBJ2-4	CASSIAGTPIKNIQYF
16	NA	TRBV3-1	TRBJ1-2	CASSSKGKTTNYGYTF
11	NA	TRBV28	TRBJ1-2	CSLGDRNGYTF
14	NA	TRBV12-3/TRBV12-4	TRBJ2-5	CASSFRDREETQYF
12	NA	TRBV19	TRBJ1-5	CASCVRNQPQHF
12	NA	TRBV11-2	TRBJ2-3	CASSSSPDTQYF
14	NA	TRBV20-1	TRBJ1-3	CSASLATSGNTIYF
16	NA	TRBV5-1	TRBJ2-1	CASRPTSGQKNNEQFF
14	NA	TRBV20-1	TRBJ2-3	CSAKGAPSTDTQYF
15	medium-sized	TRBV15	TRBJ1-2	CATSRDQGGNYGYTF
15	NA	TRBV12-3/TRBV12-4	TRBJ1-2	CASSLGPPGNYCYTF
12	NA	TRBV12-3/TRBV12-4	TRBJ2-1	CASSPLNNEQFF
14	NA	TRBV7-9	TRBJ2-2	CASSLSTGTGELFF
14	NA	TRBV5-1	TRBJ1-4	CASSKGATNEKLFF
15	NA	TRBV6-5	TRBJ1-1	CASSYETRMNTEAFF